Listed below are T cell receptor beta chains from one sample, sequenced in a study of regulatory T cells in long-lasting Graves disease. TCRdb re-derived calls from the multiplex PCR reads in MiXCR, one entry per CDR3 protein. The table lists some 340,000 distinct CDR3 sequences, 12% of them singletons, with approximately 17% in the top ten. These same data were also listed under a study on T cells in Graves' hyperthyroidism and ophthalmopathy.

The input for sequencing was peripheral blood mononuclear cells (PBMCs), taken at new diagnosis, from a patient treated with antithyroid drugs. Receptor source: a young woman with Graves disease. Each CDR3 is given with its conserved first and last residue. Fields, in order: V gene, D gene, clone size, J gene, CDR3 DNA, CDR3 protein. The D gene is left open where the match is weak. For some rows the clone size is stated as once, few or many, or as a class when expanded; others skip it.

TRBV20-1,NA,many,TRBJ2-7,TGCAGTGGTTTCCAGGGACGGAGCGAGCAGTACTTC,CSGFQGRSEQYF
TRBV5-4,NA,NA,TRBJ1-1,TGTGCCAGCAGCCTCGGGACTCCTGAAGCTTTCTTT,CASSLGTPEAFF
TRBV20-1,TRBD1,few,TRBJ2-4,TGCAGTGCTCCAATGACAGGGTCCAAAAACATTCAGTACTTC,CSAPMTGSKNIQYF
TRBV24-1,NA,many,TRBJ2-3,TGTGCCACCAGTGGAGGCAGGGATCCAGATACGCAGTATTTT,CATSGGRDPDTQYF
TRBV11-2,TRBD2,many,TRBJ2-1,TGTGCCAGCAGCTTACTAGCGGATTACAATGAGCAGTTCTTC,CASSLLADYNEQFF
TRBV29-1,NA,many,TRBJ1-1,TGCAGCGTCTTCGGGGAGCGAGCTTTCTTT,CSVFGERAFF
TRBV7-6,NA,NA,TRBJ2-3,TGTGCCAGCAGCTCCACGACTCGCCCAGCAGGGTACACAGATACGCAGTATTTT,CASSSTTRPAGYTDTQYF
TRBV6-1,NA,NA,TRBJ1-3,TGTGCCACCCAGATGGACGACTCTGGAAACACCATATATTTT,CATQMDDSGNTIYF
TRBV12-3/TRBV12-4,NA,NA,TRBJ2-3,TGTGCCAGCAGCCTCTTTGGGGCCACAGATACGCAGTATTTT,CASSLFGATDTQYF
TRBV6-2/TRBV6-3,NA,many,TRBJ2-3,TGTGCCAGCAGTTACTCGACTCTAGGATCTAGCACAGATACGCAGTATTTT,CASSYSTLGSSTDTQYF
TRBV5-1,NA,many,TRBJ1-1,TGCGCCAGCAGCTTGGGAGGGGGAAACTTGAACACTGAAGCTTTCTTT,CASSLGGGNLNTEAFF
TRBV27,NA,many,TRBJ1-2,TGTGCCAGCAGTTTATGGCACGGGGATGGCTACACCTTC,CASSLWHGDGYTF
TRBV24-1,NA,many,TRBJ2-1,TGTGCCACCAGTGATTCGACCCGGGACACCTACAATGAGCAGTTCTTC,CATSDSTRDTYNEQFF
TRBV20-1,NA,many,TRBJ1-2,TGCAGTGCTAGTTCCTATGGGGCTGATCGGTATGGCTACACCTTC,CSASSYGADRYGYTF
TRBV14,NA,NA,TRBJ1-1,TGTGCCAGCAGCCAAGATCTGGAGTACACTGAAGCTTTCTTT,CASSQDLEYTEAFF
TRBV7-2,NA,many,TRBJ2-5,TGTGCCAGCAGCTTATGGAACAGGGCCCAAGAGACCCAGTACTTC,CASSLWNRAQETQYF
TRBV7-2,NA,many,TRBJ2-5,TGTGCCAGCAGCTCTAGCGGGTATGGGACAGGCCAAGAGACCCAGTACTTC,CASSSSGYGTGQETQYF
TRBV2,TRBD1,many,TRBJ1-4,TGTGCCAGCAGAGGTCCCGGGACAGGGGGCGTTAATGAAAAACTGTTTTTT,CASRGPGTGGVNEKLFF
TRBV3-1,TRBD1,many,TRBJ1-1,TGTGCCAGCAGCCAAAGGCAGGGGGAACGCACTGAAGCTTTTTTT,CASSQRQGERTEAFF
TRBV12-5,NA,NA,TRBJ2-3,TGTGCTAGTGGTTTGGCCTCTCTTCCGGGGCCATTCACAGATACGCAGTATTTT,CASGLASLPGPFTDTQYF
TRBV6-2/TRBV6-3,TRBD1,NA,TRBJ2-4,TGTGCCAGCAGTTACCGAGGACAGGGGATAGACATTCAGTACTTC,CASSYRGQGIDIQYF
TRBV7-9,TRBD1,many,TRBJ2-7,TGTGCCAGCAGCTTTCATCCCGACAGGGACAGGTACGAGCAGTACTTC,CASSFHPDRDRYEQYF
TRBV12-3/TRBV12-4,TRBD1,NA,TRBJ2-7,TGTGCCAGCAGTTCCCCGAGGACAGGGGGCGACTACGAGCAGTACTTC,CASSSPRTGGDYEQYF
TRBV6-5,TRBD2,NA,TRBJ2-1,TGTGCCAGCAGTTACGCCGGTAGCGGGACACCTTACAATGAGCAGTTCTTC,CASSYAGSGTPYNEQFF
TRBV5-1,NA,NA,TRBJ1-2,TGCGCCAGCAGCAAAACCGTAGGTGTTTATGGCTACACCTTC,CASSKTVGVYGYTF